This T cell receptor (beta chain) stems from a study of blood T cell repertoires in COVID-19. Study-level information: The origin of the acute and convalescent COVID-19 samples was the United States, Italy and Spain.

Each participant's cohort was designated according to participant-reported clinical history. The study counted Cohort 3 donors as recovered given two negative PCRs, clearance, or symptom resolution. The CDR3 runs to 15 residues. The germline V gene has CDR1 SGDLS and CDR2 YYNGEE. Trimming pared 0 bases from V and 0 bases from J, leaving 8 bases between. In the original processing: The authors estimated nucleated cell counts from reference gene primer amplification. This table comes from immunoSEQ multiplex PCR, and its TCRdb copy is limited to in-frame clones, with some not included. That table gives V, J and clone size, and the DNA gave D and trimming. This sample has about 120,000 clones, with 84% found just once.

The receptor comes from a woman in her twenties or thirties who had recovered from COVID-19. Sequenced material: PBMCs or T cells enriched from blood (not recorded which). The chain has TRBV9 and TRBJ2-3; D gene uncertain. In DNA form, the CDR3 reads TGTGCCAGCAGCGTAGACCAGGTTAGCACAGATACGCAGTATTTT. Amino acid sequence: CASSVDQVSTDTQYF.